A single sample is the source of the 19 T cell receptor beta chains below, sequenced in a study of CD8+ T cells in alopecia areata. RNA extraction was followed by reverse transcription into cDNA, which acted as the sequencing template. Clones were sequenced by immunoSEQ multiplex PCR, and TCRdb holds only the in-frame ones, with some missing. Altogether over 80,000 clones are present, 44% being singletons, with the ten largest covering around 19%. Treatment of the sample: oral pan-JAK inhibitor, 5-10 mg twice daily. This specimen was CD8+ T cells sorted from blood, taken at week 24, from a patient treated with tofacitinib. These receptors all come from a human donor with alopecia areata.

This clone occurred a few times. This chain uses TRBV5-1 with TRBJ2-5; TRBD1 matches at 8 bases. The trim removed 3 bases at V and 3 bases at J, leaving 1 base unmatched. The CDR3 extends over 13 amino acids. CDR1 is SGHRS, CDR2 YFSETQ, per germline. This chain's CDR3 is CASSSDREETQYF. The CDR3 bases are TGCGCCAGCAGCTCGGACAGGGAAGAGACCCAGTACTTC.

The chain joins TRBV30 to TRBJ2-1; tentatively, D is TRBD1 (5 bases). In germline, CDR1 is GTSNPN, CDR2 SVGIG (reference sequence). The germline V and J ends were trimmed by 0 bases and 6 bases, with 9 bases remaining between them. The length of the CDR3 is 13 residues. The CDR3 nucleotides are TGTGCCTGGAGTGTAAAGACAGTCAATGAGCAGTTCTTC. Protein product: CAWSVKTVNEQFF.

This chain uses TRBV13 with TRBJ2-7; D possibly corresponds to TRBD1 (6 bases). The ends were cut back, 5 bases at V and 5 bases at J, with 16 bases in the middle. This CDR3 has 14 residues. Germline assignment: CDR1 PRHDT and CDR2 FYEKMQ (reference sequence). The CDR3 DNA is TGTGCCAGCAGCACTAACAGGGTGTTGCACGAGCAGTACTTC. Amino acid sequence: CASSTNRVLHEQYF.

This chain links TRBV5-6 with TRBJ2-3; D is undetermined. CDR1 and CDR2 from the germline V gene are SGHDT and YYEEEE. This CDR3 comprises 12 residues. Trimming left V 3 bases short and J 6 bases short, with 8 bases between. CDR3 in amino acids: CASSSLRDTQYF. The CDR3 nucleotides read TGTGCCAGCAGCTCTCTTAGGGATACGCAGTATTTT.

This sequence joins TRBV11-2 and TRBJ1-4; D remains ambiguous. The CDR3 length is 15 residues. The germline gives CDR1 SGHAT, CDR2 FQNNGV. V was trimmed by 0 bases and J by 7 bases, leaving 12 bases between them. The CDR3 coding sequence is TGTGCCAGCAGCTTAGATGACGAAGGGATTGAAAAACTGTTTTTT. Translation gives CASSLDDEGIEKLFF.

The sample holds a few counts of this clone. The genes are TRBV7-9 and TRBJ2-7; D ambiguous. Trimming shortened V by 5 bases and J by 3 bases, and 14 bases separated the two germline ends. Germline loops: CDR1 SEHNR, CDR2 FQNEAQ (reference sequence). The CDR3 is 14 amino acids. CDR3 sequence: CASSPPGPFYEQYF. The CDR3 DNA sequence: TGTGCCAGCAGCCCGCCCGGACCGTTCTACGAGCAGTACTTC.

The chain uses TRBV25-1 and TRBJ1-1; 11 bases line up with TRBD1. This CDR3 has 15 residues. The germline CDR1 and CDR2 sequences are MGHDK and SYGVNS. V was pared by 10 bases and J by 5 bases, with 12 bases of the junction left unmatched. CDR3 in amino acids: CATTSDRGRYTEAFF. The CDR3 coding sequence is TGTGCCACCACCTCGGACAGGGGGCGTTATACTGAAGCTTTCTTT.

This clone has a single count. The gene calls are TRBV9 and TRBJ2-7; a weak D match, TRBD2 (6 bases). CDR1 is SGDLS, CDR2 YYNGEE, per germline. V was trimmed by 0 bases and J by 7 bases, leaving 17 bases between them. The CDR3 loop spans 15 amino acids. The CDR3 nucleotides read TGTGCCAGCAGCGTAGGTGGAGGGGAGTATGGGGAGCAGTACTTC. Translated: CASSVGGGEYGEQYF.

This clone was seen a few times. This chain joins TRBV30 and TRBJ2-1; TRBD2 aligns across 11 bases. V was pared by 3 bases and J by 0 bases, with 10 bases of the junction left unmatched. Germline CDR1 is GTSNPN and CDR2 is SVGIG (reference sequence). The CDR3 runs to 18 residues. In nucleotides, the CDR3 is TGTGCCTGGAGGCCGAGGGCTAGCGGGAGGAGCTCCTACAATGAGCAGTTCTTC. Protein product: CAWRPRASGRSSYNEQFF.

The V and J genes are TRBV4-2 and TRBJ2-5; D gene ambiguous. Trimming removed 4 bases from V and 0 bases from J, with 9 bases in between. The CDR3 runs to 14 residues. Looked up from germline, CDR1 is LGHNA and CDR2 is YNFKEQ. The CDR3 protein is CASSPRLYQETQYF. DNA of the CDR3: TGTGCCAGCAGCCCGAGATTGTACCAAGAGACCCAGTACTTC.

The chain uses TRBV27 and TRBJ2-3; no reliable D call. The CDR3 covers 14 residues. Trimming shortened V by 2 bases and J by 0 bases, and 6 bases separated the two germline ends. Germline-derived CDR1 and CDR2 are MNHEY and SMNVEV (reference sequence). The CDR3 here is CASSLIGSTDTQYF. For the CDR3, the DNA is TGTGCCAGCAGTTTAATTGGTAGCACAGATACGCAGTATTTT.

The chain links TRBV12-5 to TRBJ2-1; D not resolved. Trimming cost V 1 base and J 0 bases, with 7 bases left between them. This CDR3 region has 15 residues. Germline CDR1 and CDR2: LGHNT and FRNRAP. For the CDR3, the DNA is TGTGCTAGTGGTTTGGGGGCCTCCTCCTACAATGAGCAGTTCTTC. Translated: CASGLGASSYNEQFF.

The chain carries TRBV9 and TRBJ2-7; 7 nucleotides agree with TRBD2. Losses at the gene ends were 3 bases for V and 9 bases for J; bases not matched to a gene: 18. Germline loops: CDR1 SGDLS, CDR2 YYNGEE. The CDR3 extends over 16 amino acids. The CDR3 reads CASSADYGLVSSVQYF. In DNA, the CDR3 is TGTGCCAGCAGCGCCGACTACGGACTAGTGTCTTCGGTGCAGTACTTC.

This clone was recorded only once. The identical CDR3 is also encoded by other nucleotide sequences in the sample. The chain recombines TRBV4-1 with TRBJ2-3, with 7 positions matching TRBD2. Trimming at V came to 8 bases and at J to 5 bases, leaving 1 base not matched to a gene. This CDR3 has 11 amino acids. Germline CDR1 reads MGHRA; CDR2 reads YSYEKL. The CDR3 protein is CASGGGDTQYF. CDR3 nucleotide sequence: TGCGCCAGCGGGGGGGGAGATACGCAGTATTTT.

V usage is TRBV9 and J usage is TRBJ2-1; possibly TRBD2 for D (6 bases). The V gene lost 3 bases and the J gene lost 4 bases, with 17 bases spanning the gap. The CDR3 runs to 16 residues. Germline CDR1 is SGDLS and CDR2 is YYNGEE. CDR3 coding DNA: TGTGCCAGCAGCGCCCCGAGCGGGCCAGCGTACAATGAGCAGTTCTTC. Encoded protein: CASSAPSGPAYNEQFF.

This clone came up a few times. The chain joins TRBV7-2 to TRBJ2-3, with 8 bases lining up with TRBD2. The length of the CDR3 is 14 residues. Trimming took 1 base from V and 4 from J; bases not matched to a gene: 1. Germline V gives CDR1 SGHTA, CDR2 FQGNSA. CDR3 region: CASSLVAGPDTQYF. CDR3 nucleotide sequence: TGTGCCAGCAGCTTAGTAGCGGGACCAGATACGCAGTATTTT.

The rearrangement links TRBV9 to TRBJ1-2; D remains ambiguous. CDR1 SGDLS and CDR2 YYNGEE come from the germline V gene. Between the trimmed V and J ends, which lost 0 bases and 0 bases, there was a span of 6 bases. The CDR3 consists of 14 residues. The CDR3 region is CASSVEGANYGYTF. The CDR3 bases are TGTGCCAGCAGCGTAGAGGGAGCTAACTATGGCTACACCTTC.

V is TRBV15 and J is TRBJ2-1; 9 bases fit TRBD2. There are 15 residues in the CDR3. With V trimmed by 4 bases and J by 9 bases, 10 bases remained unmatched. Germline loops: CDR1 LNHNV, CDR2 YYDKDF (reference sequence). The chain's CDR3 is CATSIIAGALGEQFF. The CDR3 DNA is TGTGCCACCAGCATAATAGCGGGAGCCCTTGGTGAGCAGTTCTTC.

This CDR3 is CASSQDWAGDTQYF. DNA of the CDR3: TGCGCCAGCAGCCAAGATTGGGCGGGTGATACGCAGTATTTT. The V and J genes are TRBV4-3 and TRBJ2-3, with D maybe TRBD2 (5 bases). The V and J ends lost 0 bases and 6 bases respectively, with 10 bases between them. The CDR3 runs to 14 residues. The germline CDR1 and CDR2 sequences are LGHNA and YSLEER.